This TCR beta chain was sequenced for a study of identical twins. This clonotype was picked up a small number of times. As yet, its antigen is unknown. A single record per CDR3 protein comes from TCRdb applying MiXCR to the 5' RACE reads. Of approximately 600,000 distinct CDR3 sequences in the sample, about 7% were seen once. Findings and limits, study-wide: Twins showed weaker excess sharing in their beta out-of-frame sequences.

The V gene's germline CDR1 is MDHEN and CDR2 SYDVKM. V gave up 5 bases and J gave up 10 bases; unmatched junction bases: 8. This CDR3 region has 15 residues. This same sample was also part of a study on yellow fever vaccine responses in identical twins.

Sequenced: PBMCs. The chain uses TRBV28 and TRBJ2-1, with TRBD2 matching 13 bases. The source of this sequence is a woman aged 18 to 35 in good health. The DNA of the CDR3 is TGTGCCAGCAGTCGAGATAAGACTAGCGGGAGGGAGCAGTTCTTC. Its translation is CASSRDKTSGREQFF.